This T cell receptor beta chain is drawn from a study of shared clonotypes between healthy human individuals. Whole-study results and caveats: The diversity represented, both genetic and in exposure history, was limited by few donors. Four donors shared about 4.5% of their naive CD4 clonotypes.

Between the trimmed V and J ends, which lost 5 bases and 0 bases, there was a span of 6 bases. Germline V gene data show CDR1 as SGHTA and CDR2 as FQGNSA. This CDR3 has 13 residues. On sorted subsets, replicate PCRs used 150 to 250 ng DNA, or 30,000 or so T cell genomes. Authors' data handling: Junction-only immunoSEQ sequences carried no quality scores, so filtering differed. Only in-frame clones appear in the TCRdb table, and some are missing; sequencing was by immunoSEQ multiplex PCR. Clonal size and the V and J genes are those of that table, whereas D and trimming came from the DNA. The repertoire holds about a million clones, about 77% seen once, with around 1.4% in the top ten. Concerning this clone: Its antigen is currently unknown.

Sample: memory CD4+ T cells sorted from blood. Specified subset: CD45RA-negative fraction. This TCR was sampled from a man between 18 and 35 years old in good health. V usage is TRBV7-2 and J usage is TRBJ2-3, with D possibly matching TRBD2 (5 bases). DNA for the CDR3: TGTGCCAGCAGCCGGGGAAGCACAGATACGCAGTATTTT. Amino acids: CASSRGSTDTQYF.